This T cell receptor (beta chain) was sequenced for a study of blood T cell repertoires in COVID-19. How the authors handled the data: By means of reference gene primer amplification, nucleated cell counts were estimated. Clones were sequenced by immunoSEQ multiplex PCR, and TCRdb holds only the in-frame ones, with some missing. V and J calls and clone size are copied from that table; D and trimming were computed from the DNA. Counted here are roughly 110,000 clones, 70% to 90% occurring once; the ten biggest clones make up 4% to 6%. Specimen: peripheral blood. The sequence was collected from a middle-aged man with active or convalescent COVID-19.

In nucleotides, the CDR3 is TGTGCCAGCAGCTCAGACAGGAACACTGAAGCTTTCTTT. Protein sequence: CASSSDRNTEAFF. The chain has TRBV11-2 and TRBJ1-1; D is possibly TRBD1 (5 bases). Trimming removed 4 bases at V and 1 base at J, with 7 bases between. Germline V CDR1 and CDR2: SGHAT, FQNNGV. The length of the CDR3 is 13 residues.